Sequencing of this T cell receptor beta chain was carried out in a study of human T cells and chemical hapten exposure. Separate cDNA molecules received unique molecular identifiers, which the library attached to them. MiXCR, run by TCRdb on the 5' RACE reads, gives a single entry per CDR3 protein. The table records 100,000 to 120,000 distinct CDR3 sequences, more than 15% of them present only once. In germline, CDR1 is SGHAT, CDR2 FQNNGV. CDR3 length: 13 amino acids. V dropped 4 bases and J dropped 3 bases, with 7 bases sitting between them. The authors extracted total RNA from unfractionated whole blood. In regard to this clonotype: The antigen is unknown.

Whole-study results and caveats: The number of TCRs over 1 in 1000 frequency stayed unchanged after DPC.

This rearrangement joins TRBV11-2 to TRBJ1-5; the D is unclear. This clonotype was obtained from a human donor in good health. This CDR3 reads CASSYWVNQPQHF. The CDR3 bases are TGTGCCAGCAGCTATTGGGTCAATCAGCCCCAGCATTTT.